This T cell receptor (beta chain) was found in a study of identical twins (dated by TCRdb to 2015 to 2016). Study-wide context: To test whether fetal clonotypes persist, the study used deep sequencing on TCR alpha and beta repertoires from monozygotic twins, unrelated adults of various ages, and cord blood. Replicate twin experiments were performed at different times using different library preparation protocols to rule out contamination. Overall results and qualifications from the work: In monozygotic twins, out-of-frame TCR alpha sharing was systematically underestimated by recombination models, although the models agreed with sharing between unrelated individuals. Because the same donors could not be followed over many years, conclusions were based on cross-sectional statistical analysis. Fewer insertions were carried by abundant cord blood beta clonotypes; a weaker similar trend was observed in young adult naive repertoires, while no such trend was observed in memory repertoires. Excess twin sharing in beta out-of-frame sequences was weaker because fewer shared sequences lowered the signal-to-noise ratio. Compared with coincidental sharing between unrelated individuals, out-of-frame TCR alpha sequences shared between twins showed an excess of sequences with low generation probability. Zero-insertion analyses could be partly confounded by invariant T cells such as MAIT and iNKT, although diverse VJ usage argued against such confounding for most clonotypes.

As for this clonotype: The specificity of this receptor is unknown. It has no much larger one-base neighbor in the sample; base qualities were not kept.

Library construction relied on 5' RACE. TCRdb shows the sequencer as Illumina HiSeq 2000. A universal primer binding site was introduced by template switching, and a unique molecular identifier was present in the final cDNA, enabling accurate counting of TCR cDNA molecules. Specific primers in the conserved constant-segment region were used to synthesize first-strand cDNA for TCR alpha and beta chains. Each cDNA library was double barcoded, with a SMART-Mk sample barcode plus Illumina barcodes, to control for contamination. TruSeq adapter sequences along with Illumina sample barcodes were introduced in two successive PCR steps. Sequencing of the TCR alpha and beta cDNA libraries was done on the Illumina HiSeq platform using custom primers. In the authors' own workflow: MiGEC processed the raw reads to extract unique molecular identifiers, while MiXCR was used to determine the CDR3 positions. For each individual, recombination models were inferred using an EM algorithm with the repgenHMM and IGoR tools. Shared clonotypes were analyzed with the tcR package in R, and sharing was normalized by the product of cloneset sizes. To study raw recombination free of thymic and clonal selection effects, out-of-frame nonproductive sequences were analyzed. TCRdb reprocessed the public reads (quality trimming at Q25 with fastp, clone calling with MiXCR) and kept in-frame beta chains. A single entry per CDR3 protein holds the most common genes and DNA from its merged rows. Clone size and V and J calls follow TCRdb, not the original study. The table for this sample lists more than 1.5 million distinct CDR3 sequences; under 35% of them were counted only once. The leading ten clones occupy 0.25% to 0.3% of the sample.

In the germline V gene, CDR1 corresponds to MDHEN and CDR2 to SYDVKM. Reading from cysteine to phenylalanine, the CDR3 counts 14 amino acids. Just CDR3 DNA is preserved here, 42 bases in frame from base 1. The germline V and J ends show losses of 7 bases and 13 bases respectively, and no gene match explains 18 bases of the junction. Every donor was a healthy Caucasian. This receptor was identified in a newborn girl in good health. Sequencing was done on a sample of cord blood. The V and J segments used are TRBV28 and TRBJ2-5, with 7 bases in between that match TRBD1. The nucleotides are TGTGCCAGCATTCCGACAGGGCTTATATACGAGCGGTACTTC. This is translated as CASIPTGLIYERYF.